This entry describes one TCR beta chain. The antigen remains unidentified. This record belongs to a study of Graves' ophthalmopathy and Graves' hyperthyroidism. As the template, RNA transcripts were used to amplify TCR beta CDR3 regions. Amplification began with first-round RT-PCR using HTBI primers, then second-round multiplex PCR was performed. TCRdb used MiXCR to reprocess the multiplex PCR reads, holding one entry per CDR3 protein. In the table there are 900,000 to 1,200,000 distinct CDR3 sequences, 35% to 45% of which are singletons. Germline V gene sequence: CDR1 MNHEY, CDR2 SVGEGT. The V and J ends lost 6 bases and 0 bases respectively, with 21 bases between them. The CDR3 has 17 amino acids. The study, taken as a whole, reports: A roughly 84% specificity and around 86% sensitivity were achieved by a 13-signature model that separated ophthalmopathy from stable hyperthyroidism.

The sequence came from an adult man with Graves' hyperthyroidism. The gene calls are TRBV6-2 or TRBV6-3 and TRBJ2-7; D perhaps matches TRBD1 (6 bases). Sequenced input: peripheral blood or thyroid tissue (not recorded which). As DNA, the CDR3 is TGTGCCAGCAGCCGGAACCCGGACAGTCCGAGCTCCTACGAGCAGTACTTC. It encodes CASSRNPDSPSSYEQYF.